This T cell receptor beta chain was sequenced for a study of long-term antiretroviral therapy in people with HIV. Study-wide context: The 2015 recommendation for immediate ART came about a decade after the earliest samples. Regarding the study as a whole: Blood collection from about 2003 to 2017 possibly occurred under older ART regimens. Whichever time point was examined, clones expanded before ART dominated the repertoire.

Of note for this clone: What it binds is unknown.

Investigators performed immunoSEQ version v3.0 at survey level. TCRdb's table, derived via immunoSEQ multiplex PCR, lists solely in-frame clones and lacks some. This table holds 20,000 to 25,000 clones, around 80% found once. The V end lost 2 bases, the J end lost 0 bases, and 9 bases lay between the germline ends. Germline CDR1 is MGHDK and CDR2 is SYGVNS. This CDR3 is 15 amino acids long. Treatment locations for all participants with HIV were in the United States. The receptor was isolated from a woman aged 40 to 50 with HIV. The source material was unsorted PBMCs, sampled 1.2 years after starting antiretroviral therapy. The chain employs TRBV25-1 and TRBJ2-3, with a tentative D call TRBD2 (5 bases). CDR3 region: CASSEGSSSTDTQYF. CDR3 in DNA: TGTGCCAGCAGTGAAGGGAGTTCTAGCACAGATACGCAGTATTTT.